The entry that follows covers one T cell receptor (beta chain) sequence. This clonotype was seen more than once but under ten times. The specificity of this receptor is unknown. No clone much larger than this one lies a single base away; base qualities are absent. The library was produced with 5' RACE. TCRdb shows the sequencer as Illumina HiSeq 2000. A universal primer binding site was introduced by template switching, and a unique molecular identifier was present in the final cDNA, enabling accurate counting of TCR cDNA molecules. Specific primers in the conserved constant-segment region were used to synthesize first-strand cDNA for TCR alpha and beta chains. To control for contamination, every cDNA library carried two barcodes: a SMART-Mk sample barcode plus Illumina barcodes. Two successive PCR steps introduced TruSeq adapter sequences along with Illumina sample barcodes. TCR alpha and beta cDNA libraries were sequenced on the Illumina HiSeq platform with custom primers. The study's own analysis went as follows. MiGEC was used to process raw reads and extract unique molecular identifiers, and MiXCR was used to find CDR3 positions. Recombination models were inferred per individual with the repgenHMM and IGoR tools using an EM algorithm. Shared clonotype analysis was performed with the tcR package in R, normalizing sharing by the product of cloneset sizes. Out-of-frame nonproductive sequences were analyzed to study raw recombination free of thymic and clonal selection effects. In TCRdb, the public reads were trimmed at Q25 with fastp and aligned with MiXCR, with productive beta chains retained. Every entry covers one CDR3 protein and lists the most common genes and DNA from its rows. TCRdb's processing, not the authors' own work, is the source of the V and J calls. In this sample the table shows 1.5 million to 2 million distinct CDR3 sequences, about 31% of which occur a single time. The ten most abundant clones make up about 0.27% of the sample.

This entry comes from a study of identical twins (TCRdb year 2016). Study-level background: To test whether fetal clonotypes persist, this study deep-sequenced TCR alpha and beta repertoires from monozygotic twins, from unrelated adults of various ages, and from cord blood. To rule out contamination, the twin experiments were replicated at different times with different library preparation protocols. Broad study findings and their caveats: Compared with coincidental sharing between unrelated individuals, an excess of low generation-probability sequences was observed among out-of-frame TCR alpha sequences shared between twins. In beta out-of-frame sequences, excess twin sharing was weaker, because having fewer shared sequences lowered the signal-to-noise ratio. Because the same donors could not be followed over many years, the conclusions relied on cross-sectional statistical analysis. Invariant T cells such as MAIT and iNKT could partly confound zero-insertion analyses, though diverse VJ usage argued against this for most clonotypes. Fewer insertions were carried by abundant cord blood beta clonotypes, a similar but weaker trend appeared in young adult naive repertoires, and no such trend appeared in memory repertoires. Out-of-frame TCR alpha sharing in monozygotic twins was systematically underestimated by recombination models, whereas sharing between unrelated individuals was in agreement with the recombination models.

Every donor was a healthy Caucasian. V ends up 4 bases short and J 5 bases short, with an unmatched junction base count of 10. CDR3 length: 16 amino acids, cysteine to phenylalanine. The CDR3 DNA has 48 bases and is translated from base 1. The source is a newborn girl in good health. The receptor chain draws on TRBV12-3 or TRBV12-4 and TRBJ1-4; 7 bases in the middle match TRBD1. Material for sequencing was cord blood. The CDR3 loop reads CASSSRKGRGNEKLFF. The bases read TGTGCCAGCAGTTCGCGGAAGGGCAGGGGGAATGAAAAACTGTTTTTT.